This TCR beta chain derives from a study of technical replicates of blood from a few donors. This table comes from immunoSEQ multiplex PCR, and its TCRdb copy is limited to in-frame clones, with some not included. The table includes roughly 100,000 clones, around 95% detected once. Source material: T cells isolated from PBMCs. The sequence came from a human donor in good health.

The DNA of the CDR3 is TGCGCCAGCAGCCAAGGGCCCCTTTCTCTTGGTGGCTACACCTTC. Protein sequence: CASSQGPLSLGGYTF. The V gene is TRBV4-1, the J gene TRBJ1-2; D ambiguous. The CDR3 covers 15 residues. The germline CDR1 and CDR2 sequences are MGHRA and YSYEKL. V was trimmed by 1 base and J by 7 bases, leaving 16 bases between them.